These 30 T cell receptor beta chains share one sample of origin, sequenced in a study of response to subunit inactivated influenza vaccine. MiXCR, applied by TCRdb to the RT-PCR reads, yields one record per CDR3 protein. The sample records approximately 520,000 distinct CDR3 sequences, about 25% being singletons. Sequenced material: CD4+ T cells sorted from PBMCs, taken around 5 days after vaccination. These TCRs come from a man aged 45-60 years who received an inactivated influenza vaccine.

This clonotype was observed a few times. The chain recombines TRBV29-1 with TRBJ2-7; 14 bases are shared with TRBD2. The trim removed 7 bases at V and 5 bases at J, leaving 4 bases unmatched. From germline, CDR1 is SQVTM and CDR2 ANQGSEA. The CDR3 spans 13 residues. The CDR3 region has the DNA TGCAGCGCCAGGACTAGCGGGAGGAACGAGCAGTACTTC. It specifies CSARTSGRNEQYF.

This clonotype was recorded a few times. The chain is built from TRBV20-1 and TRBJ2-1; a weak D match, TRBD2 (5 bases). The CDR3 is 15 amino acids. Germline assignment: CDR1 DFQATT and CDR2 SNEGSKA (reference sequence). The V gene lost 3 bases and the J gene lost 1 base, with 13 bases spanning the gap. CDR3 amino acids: CSASRFRGSYNEQFF. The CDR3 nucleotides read TGCAGTGCTAGCAGATTTCGGGGATCCTACAATGAGCAGTTCTTC.

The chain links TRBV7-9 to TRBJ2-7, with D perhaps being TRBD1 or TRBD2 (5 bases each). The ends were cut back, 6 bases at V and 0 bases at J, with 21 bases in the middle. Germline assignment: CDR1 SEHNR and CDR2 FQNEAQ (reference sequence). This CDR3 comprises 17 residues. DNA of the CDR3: TGTGCCAGCAGTCAAAACCCCGGGGACGGAAGCTCCTACGAGCAGTACTTC. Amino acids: CASSQNPGDGSSYEQYF.

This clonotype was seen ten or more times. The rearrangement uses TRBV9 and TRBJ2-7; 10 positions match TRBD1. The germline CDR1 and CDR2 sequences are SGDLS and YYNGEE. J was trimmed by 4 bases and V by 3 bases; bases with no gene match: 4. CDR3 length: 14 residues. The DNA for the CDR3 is TGTGCCAGCAGCGCCGGGACAGGGGATTACGAGCAGTACTTC. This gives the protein CASSAGTGDYEQYF. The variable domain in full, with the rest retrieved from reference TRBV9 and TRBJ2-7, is DSGVTQTPKHLITATGQRVTLRCSPRSGDLSVYWYQQSLDQGLQFLIQYYNGEERAKGNILERFSAQQFPDLHSELNLSSLELGDSALYFCASSAGTGDYEQYFGPGTRLTVT.

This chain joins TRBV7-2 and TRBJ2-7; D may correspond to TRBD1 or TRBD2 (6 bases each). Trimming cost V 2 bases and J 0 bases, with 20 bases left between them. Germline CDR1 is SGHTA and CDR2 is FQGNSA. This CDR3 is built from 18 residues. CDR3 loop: CASSLSAGDGRVSYEQYF. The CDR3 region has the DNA TGTGCCAGCAGCTTATCGGCAGGGGACGGGAGAGTCTCCTACGAGCAGTACTTC. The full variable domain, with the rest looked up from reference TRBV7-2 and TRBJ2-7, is GAGVSQSPSNKVTEKGKDVELRCDPISGHTALYWYRQSLGQGLEFLIYFQGNSAPDKSGLPSDRFSAERTGGSVSTLTIQRTQQEDSAVYLCASSLSAGDGRVSYEQYFGPGTRLTVT.

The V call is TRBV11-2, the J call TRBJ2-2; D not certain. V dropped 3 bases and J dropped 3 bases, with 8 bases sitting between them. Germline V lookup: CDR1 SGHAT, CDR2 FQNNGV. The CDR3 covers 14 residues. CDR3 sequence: CASSFAKDTGELFF. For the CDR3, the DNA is TGTGCCAGCAGCTTCGCCAAGGACACCGGGGAGCTGTTTTTT.

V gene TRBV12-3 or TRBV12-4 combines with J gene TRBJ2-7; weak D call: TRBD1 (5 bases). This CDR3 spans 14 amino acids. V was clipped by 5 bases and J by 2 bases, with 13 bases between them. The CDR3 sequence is CASSPDTVTYEQYF. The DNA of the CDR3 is TGTGCCAGCAGTCCGGACACCGTTACCTACGAGCAGTACTTC.

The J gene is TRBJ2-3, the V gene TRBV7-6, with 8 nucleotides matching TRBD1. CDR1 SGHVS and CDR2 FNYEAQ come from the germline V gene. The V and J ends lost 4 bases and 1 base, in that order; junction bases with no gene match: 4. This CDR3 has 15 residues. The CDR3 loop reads CASSYGTGGTDTQYF. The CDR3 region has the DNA TGTGCCAGCAGCTATGGGACAGGCGGCACAGATACGCAGTATTTT.

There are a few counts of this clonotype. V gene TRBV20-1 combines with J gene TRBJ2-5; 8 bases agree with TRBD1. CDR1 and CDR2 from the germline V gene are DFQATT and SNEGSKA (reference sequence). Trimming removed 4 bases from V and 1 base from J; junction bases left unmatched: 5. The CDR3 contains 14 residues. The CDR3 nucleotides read TGCAGTGCTACGCGTCAGGGGGCCCAAGAGACCCAGTACTTC. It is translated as CSATRQGAQETQYF.

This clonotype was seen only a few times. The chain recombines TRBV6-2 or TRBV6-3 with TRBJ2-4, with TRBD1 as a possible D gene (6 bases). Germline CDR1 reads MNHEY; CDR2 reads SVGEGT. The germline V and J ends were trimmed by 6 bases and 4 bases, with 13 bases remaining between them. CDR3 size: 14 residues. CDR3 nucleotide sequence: TGTGCCAGCAGAACCGGGACACCGAAAAACATTCAGTACTTC. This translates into CASRTGTPKNIQYF.

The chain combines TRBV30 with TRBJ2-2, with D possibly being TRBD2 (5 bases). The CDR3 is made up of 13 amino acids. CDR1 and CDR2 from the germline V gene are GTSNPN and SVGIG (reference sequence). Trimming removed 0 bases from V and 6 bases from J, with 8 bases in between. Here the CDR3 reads CAWSVFGAGELFF. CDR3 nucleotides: TGTGCCTGGAGTGTATTCGGGGCCGGGGAGCTGTTTTTT.

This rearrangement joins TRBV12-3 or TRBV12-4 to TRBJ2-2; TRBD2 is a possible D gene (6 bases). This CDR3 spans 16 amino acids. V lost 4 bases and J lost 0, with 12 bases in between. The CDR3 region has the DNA TGTGCCAGCAGTTCCCTTAGCGGATCGAACACCGGGGAGCTGTTTTTT. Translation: CASSSLSGSNTGELFF.

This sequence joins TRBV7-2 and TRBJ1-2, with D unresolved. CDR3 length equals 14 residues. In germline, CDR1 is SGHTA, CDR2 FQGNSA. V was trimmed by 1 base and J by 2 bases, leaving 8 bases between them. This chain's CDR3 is CASSLDWANYGYTF. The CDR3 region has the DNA TGTGCCAGCAGCTTAGACTGGGCAAACTATGGCTACACCTTC.

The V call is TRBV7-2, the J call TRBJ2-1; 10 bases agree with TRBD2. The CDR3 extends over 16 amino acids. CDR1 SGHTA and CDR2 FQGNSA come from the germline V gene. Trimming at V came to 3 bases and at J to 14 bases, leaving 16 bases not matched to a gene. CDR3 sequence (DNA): TGTGCCAGCAGCTTGACGGCCGGAGCGGGAGGGAGGAGGGAGTTCTTC. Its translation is CASSLTAGAGGRREFF.

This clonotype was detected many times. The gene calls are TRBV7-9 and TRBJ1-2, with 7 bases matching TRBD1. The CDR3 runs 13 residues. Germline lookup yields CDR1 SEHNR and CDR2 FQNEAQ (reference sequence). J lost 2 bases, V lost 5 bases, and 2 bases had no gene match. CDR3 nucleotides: TGTGCCAGCAGCGCGACAGGGAACTATGGCTACACCTTC. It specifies CASSATGNYGYTF.

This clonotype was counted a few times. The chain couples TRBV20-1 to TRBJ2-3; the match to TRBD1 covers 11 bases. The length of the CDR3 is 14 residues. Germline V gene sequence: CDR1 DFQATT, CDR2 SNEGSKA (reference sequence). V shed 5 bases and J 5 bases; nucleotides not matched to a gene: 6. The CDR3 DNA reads TGCAGTGCTGAGGGACAGGGGGTAGTAGATACGCAGTATTTT. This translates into CSAEGQGVVDTQYF.

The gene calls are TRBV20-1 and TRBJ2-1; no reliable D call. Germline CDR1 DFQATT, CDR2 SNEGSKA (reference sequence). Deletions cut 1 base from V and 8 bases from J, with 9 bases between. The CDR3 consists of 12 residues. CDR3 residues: CSARVGVHEQFF. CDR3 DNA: TGCAGTGCTAGAGTGGGTGTTCATGAGCAGTTCTTC.

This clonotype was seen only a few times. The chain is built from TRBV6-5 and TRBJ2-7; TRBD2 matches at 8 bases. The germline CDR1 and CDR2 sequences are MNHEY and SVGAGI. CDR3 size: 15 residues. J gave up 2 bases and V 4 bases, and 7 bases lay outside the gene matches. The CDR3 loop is CASSWRGAEAYEQYF. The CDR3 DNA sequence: TGTGCCAGCAGTTGGCGGGGGGCCGAGGCCTACGAGCAGTACTTC.

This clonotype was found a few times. The CDR3 spells CSARAPTTREQFF. The CDR3 DNA sequence: TGCAGTGCTAGAGCTCCTACCACCAGAGAGCAGTTCTTC. This sequence joins TRBV20-1 and TRBJ2-1, with unresolved D. Germline CDR1 DFQATT, CDR2 SNEGSKA (reference sequence). The CDR3 covers 13 residues. Trimming stripped 1 base from V and 10 bases from J, with 14 bases between.

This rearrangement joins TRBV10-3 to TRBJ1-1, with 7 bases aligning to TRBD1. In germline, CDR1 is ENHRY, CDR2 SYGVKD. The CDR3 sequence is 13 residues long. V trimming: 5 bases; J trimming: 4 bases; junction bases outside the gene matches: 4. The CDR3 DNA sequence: TGTGCCATCAGTACAGGGGTGATCACTGAAGCTTTCTTT. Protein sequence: CAISTGVITEAFF.

CDR3 DNA sequence: TGCGCCAGCAGCTCCGACTCAGTAGAAACCTACAATGAGCAGTTCTTC. It encodes CASSSDSVETYNEQFF. The gene calls are TRBV5-1 and TRBJ2-1, with D uncertain. Trimming took 3 bases from V and 2 from J, leaving 15 bases between them. Germline V gene lookup returns CDR1 SGHRS and CDR2 YFSETQ. This CDR3 spans 16 amino acids.

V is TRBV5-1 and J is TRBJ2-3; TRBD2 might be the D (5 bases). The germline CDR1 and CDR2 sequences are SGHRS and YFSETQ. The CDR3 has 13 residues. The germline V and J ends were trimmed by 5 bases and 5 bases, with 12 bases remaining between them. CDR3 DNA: TGCGCCAGCAGATTGCAGGAGGAAGATACGCAGTATTTT. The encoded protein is CASRLQEEDTQYF.

CDR3 protein: CASRRSRDQPQHF. The CDR3 region has the DNA TGTGCCAGCAGGAGATCCAGAGATCAGCCCCAGCATTTT. This chain uses TRBV6-1 with TRBJ1-5; D gene uncertain. Germline assignment: CDR1 MNHNS and CDR2 SASEGT. The CDR3 is made up of 13 amino acids. V was shortened by 6 bases and J by 5 bases, with 11 bases between the two germline ends.

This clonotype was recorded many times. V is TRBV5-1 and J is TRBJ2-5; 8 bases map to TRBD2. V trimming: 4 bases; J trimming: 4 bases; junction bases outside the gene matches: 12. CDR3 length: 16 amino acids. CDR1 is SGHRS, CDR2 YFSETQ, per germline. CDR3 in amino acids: CASSSRKRGQGETQYF. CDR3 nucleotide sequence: TGCGCCAGCAGCAGTCGGAAGCGGGGGCAGGGAGAGACCCAGTACTTC.

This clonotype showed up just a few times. The CDR3 DNA sequence: TGCAGTGCTAGAGTTCACAGGGGGTCCGTCTATGGCTACACCTTC. It is translated as CSARVHRGSVYGYTF. The V call is TRBV20-1, the J call TRBJ1-2; 8 bases map to TRBD1. The CDR3 covers 15 residues. From germline, CDR1 is DFQATT and CDR2 SNEGSKA (reference sequence). After removal of 1 base from V and 4 bases from J, the junction contained 8 bases not matched to a gene.

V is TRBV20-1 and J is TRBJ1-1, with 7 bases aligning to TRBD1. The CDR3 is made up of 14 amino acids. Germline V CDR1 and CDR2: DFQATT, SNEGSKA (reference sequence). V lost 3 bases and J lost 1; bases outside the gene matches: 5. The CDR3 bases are TGCAGTGCTAGTCCTCACAGGGGGAACACTGAAGCTTTCTTT. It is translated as CSASPHRGNTEAFF.

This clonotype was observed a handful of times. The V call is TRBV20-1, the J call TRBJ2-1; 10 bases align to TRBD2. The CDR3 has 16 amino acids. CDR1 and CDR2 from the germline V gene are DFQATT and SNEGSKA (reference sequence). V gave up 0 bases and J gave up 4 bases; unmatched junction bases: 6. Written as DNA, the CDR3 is TGCAGTGCTAGAGATCCAGCGGGAGGGCGGTACAATGAGCAGTTCTTC. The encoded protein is CSARDPAGGRYNEQFF.

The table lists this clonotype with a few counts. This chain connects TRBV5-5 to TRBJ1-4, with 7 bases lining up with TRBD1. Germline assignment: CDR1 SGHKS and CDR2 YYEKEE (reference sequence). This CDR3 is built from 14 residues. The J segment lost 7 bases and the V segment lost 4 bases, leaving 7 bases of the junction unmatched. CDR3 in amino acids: CASSPQGYGEKLFF. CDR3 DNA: TGTGCCAGCAGCCCACAGGGGTACGGTGAAAAACTGTTTTTT.

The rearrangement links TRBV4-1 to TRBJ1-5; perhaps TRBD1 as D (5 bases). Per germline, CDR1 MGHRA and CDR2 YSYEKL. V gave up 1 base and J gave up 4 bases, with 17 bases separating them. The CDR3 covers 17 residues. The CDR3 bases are TGCGCCAGCAGCCAAGGTCAGTGGCAGGGTGGAAATCAGCCCCAGCATTTT. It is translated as CASSQGQWQGGNQPQHF.

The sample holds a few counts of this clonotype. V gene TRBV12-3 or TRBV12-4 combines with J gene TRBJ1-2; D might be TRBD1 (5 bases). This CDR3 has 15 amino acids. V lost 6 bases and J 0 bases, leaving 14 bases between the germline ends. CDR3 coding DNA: TGTGCCAGCAGGCAAATCAGGGCCACTAACTATGGCTACACCTTC. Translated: CASRQIRATNYGYTF.